This TCR beta chain was documented in a study of blood T cell repertoires in COVID-19. Study summary: Both acute and convalescent COVID-19 samples were obtained from the United States, Italy and Spain.

TCRdb keeps only in-frame clones here, not all; method: immunoSEQ multiplex PCR. The table records about 200,000 clones, roughly 84% of them present only once. Cohort placement rested on clinical history that participants reported themselves. This clone was counted a few times. The CDR3 runs to 13 residues. Germline V gene sequence: CDR1 SGHNT, CDR2 YYREEE (reference sequence). V lost 4 bases to trimming and J lost 6 bases, with 8 bases between them. The chain is built from TRBV5-4 and TRBJ2-6; D gene unclear. Sequenced sample: PBMCs or T cells enriched from blood (not recorded which). This TCR was sampled from a woman in her thirties who had been exposed to COVID-19. The CDR3 protein is CASSPFPANVLTF. The DNA for the CDR3 is TGTGCCAGCAGCCCCTTTCCGGCCAACGTCCTGACTTTC.